This T cell receptor (beta chain) was recorded in a study of T cell changes during pregnancy in multiple sclerosis. TCRdb's table, derived via immunoSEQ multiplex PCR, lists solely in-frame clones and lacks some. The data hold tens of thousands of clones, with around 92% observed a single time. Germline V CDR1 and CDR2: SGDLS, YYNGEE. V was cut by 5 bases and J by 0 bases, with 11 bases left in between. The CDR3 contains 14 residues. This chain uses TRBV9 with TRBJ1-1, with D hard to call. The clonotype was recovered from a female donor in good health, enrolled as a control in a pregnancy study. Sequenced here: CD8+ T cells from peripheral blood mononuclear cells, sampled in the third trimester of pregnancy. In DNA form, the CDR3 reads TGTGCCAGCAGACCCAATGAGGTGAACACTGAAGCTTTCTTT. Its translation: CASRPNEVNTEAFF. Variable domain in full (rest from reference TRBV9 and TRBJ1-1): DSGVTQTPKHLITATGQRVTLRCSPRSGDLSVYWYQQSLDQGLQFLIQYYNGEERAKGNILERFSAQQFPDLHSELNLSSLELGDSALYFCASRPNEVNTEAFFGQGTRLTVV.